Listed below are T cell receptor beta chains from one sample, sequenced in a study of OX40 agonist ivuxolimab in advanced cancers. The assay was immunoSEQ multiplex PCR, and TCRdb's table has in-frame clones only and misses some. The sample gives about 37,000 clones, around 87% of which show up once; roughly 32% is in the top ten. The sample consisted of CD4+ or CD8+ T cells sorted from blood, taken in a trial of the OX40 agonist ivuxolimab. The source of these receptors is an adult with an advanced solid tumor such as melanoma, head and neck, liver or kidney cancer. Both conserved end residues are part of each CDR3. D genes are given only for firm matches. The size entry is marked missing in some rows and otherwise reads once, few, many or a size class.

cdr3_length j_call d_call clone_size v_call cdr3_nt cdr3_aa
14 TRBJ2-5 . . TRBV19 TGTGCCAGTAGTACCGACCGAGGGGGAGAGACCCAGTACTTC CASSTDRGGETQYF
15 TRBJ2-7 TRBD2 . TRBV6-5 TGTGCCAGCAGCTTACTTCCGACTAGCATCTACGAGCAGTACTTC CASSLLPTSIYEQYF
15 TRBJ2-5 . . TRBV19 TGTGCCAGTAGCGTCGCAGCGGATTACCAAGAGACCCAGTACTTC CASSVAADYQETQYF
15 TRBJ1-2 . . TRBV7-8 TGTGCCAGCAGCACTCGACAGTACTCTAACTATGGCTACACCTTC CASSTRQYSNYGYTF
16 TRBJ1-2 TRBD1 . TRBV2 TGTGCCAGCAGTGAAGCGGGGACAGGGTGGGGGTATGTGGACACCTTC CASSEAGTGWGYVDTF
14 TRBJ2-7 . once TRBV15 TGTGCCACCAGCAGAGGGCAGGGAGGCTACGAGCAGTACTTC CATSRGQGGYEQYF
13 TRBJ1-1 TRBD1 . TRBV4-1 TGCGCCAGCAGCCCCCGGGACAGGGGAACAGCTTTCTTT CASSPRDRGTAFF
15 TRBJ1-2 TRBD1 few TRBV4-2 TGTGCCAGCAGCCGAGGACAGGGAGGGAACTATGGCTACACCTTC CASSRGQGGNYGYTF
14 TRBJ1-1 . . TRBV5-1 TGCGCCAGCAGCTTGGTTGGTCTGAACGGGGAAGCTTTCTTT CASSLVGLNGEAFF
15 TRBJ2-1 . . TRBV7-3 TGTGCCAGCAGCTTATCTGAGGGGCCCTACAATGAGCAGTTCTTC CASSLSEGPYNEQFF
15 TRBJ2-1 TRBD2 . TRBV19 TGTGCCAGTAGTTTGGGGGGAGGGGATTACAATGAGCAGTTCTTC CASSLGGGDYNEQFF
15 TRBJ2-7 . . TRBV5-1 TGCGCCAGCAGCTTGGTAGGGGGAGGCTCCTACGAGCAGTACTTC CASSLVGGGSYEQYF
13 TRBJ1-1 . . TRBV19 TGTGCCAGTAGGCCTAACAGGGTTACTGAAGCTTTCTTT CASRPNRVTEAFF
16 TRBJ2-2 . . TRBV6-5 TGTGCCAGCAGTTCGAGCTGGATCTCGGGGTCCGGGGAGCTGTTTTTT CASSSSWISGSGELFF
13 TRBJ2-5 . . TRBV2 TGTGCCAGCAGTGAAGACAGGAGGGAGACCCAGTACTTC CASSEDRRETQYF
14 TRBJ1-1 . . TRBV2 TGTGCCAGCAGTGAAATGGGGGGGGACACTGAAGCTTTCTTT CASSEMGGDTEAFF
16 TRBJ2-3 TRBD2 . TRBV6-5 TGTGCCAGCAGTTACGGGGGGGGTCGCCCCACAGATACGCAGTATTTT CASSYGGGRPTDTQYF